What follows is one TCR beta chain and its context. Its antigen is undetermined. TCRdb re-derived calls from the reads in MiXCR, one entry per CDR3 protein. This table holds roughly 140,000 distinct CDR3 sequences, roughly a quarter found once. Trimming pared 3 bases from V and 0 bases from J, leaving 15 bases between. Germline CDR1 and CDR2: SGHTA and FQGNSA. The CDR3 has 17 amino acids. The data belong to a study of T cell repertoires in cytomegalovirus infection. Study as a whole: It can be stated that public TCR beta signatures indicated CMV infection as well as a matching HLA type.

General study findings and limits: The cumulative frequency of public TCR beta families distinguished individuals who carried CMV together with the relevant HLA.

The sequencing input was PBMCs. This receptor was identified in a human donor in good health (CMV status not recorded). Some clones in this sample may be carry-over from other donors' samples. The V and J genes are TRBV7-2 and TRBJ1-3; D gene unclear. In DNA form, the CDR3 reads TGTGCCAGCAGCTTGGGCGGCACATGGGACTCTGGAAACACCATATATTTT. Translating gives CASSLGGTWDSGNTIYF.